This T cell receptor beta chain was identified in a study of blood T cell repertoires in COVID-19. Turning to the study itself: Whether acute or convalescent, the COVID-19 samples came from the United States, Italy and Spain.

Repertoires were generated with immunoSEQ multiplex PCR, while TCRdb's copy carries only in-frame clones and drops some. This table has under 120,000 clones, over 75% appearing once. This clone was recorded once. The CDR3 has 15 residues. J gave up 5 bases and V 2 bases, and 5 bases lay outside the gene matches. Looked up from germline, CDR1 is SGHAT and CDR2 is FQNNGV. The TCR was taken from a woman older than 75 with acute or convalescent COVID-19. Sequences were obtained from peripheral blood. The chain carries TRBV11-2 and TRBJ2-5, with 10 bases fitting TRBD1. The CDR3 region has the DNA TGTGCCAGCAGCTTAAAGACAGGGGGCTGGGAGACCCAGTACTTC. It translates to CASSLKTGGWETQYF.